This T cell receptor (beta chain) originates from a study of T cell responses to AZD1222 COVID-19 vaccine. The assay was immunoSEQ multiplex PCR, and TCRdb's table has in-frame clones only and misses some. The sample yields tens of thousands of clones, approximately 80% seen once. Details on this clone: Its target is not known.

Study results and caveats: Baseline testing showed seropositivity in only a handful of AZD1222 recipients. Samples come after the peak T cell response, not at day 14. Two AZD1222 doses significantly raised spike-specific TCR breadth and depth over controls. The donor group comprised mostly white British people and more females; the analysis possibly underestimated clonal diversity.

This CDR3 spans 14 amino acids. Germline trimming cut 0 bases from V and 8 bases from J; bases unmatched to any gene: 4. CDR1 is SGHRS and CDR2 is YFSETQ in the germline V gene. This sequence originates from an adult in good health. The genes are TRBV5-1 and TRBJ2-4, with TRBD1 identical over 8 bases. Sequencing used peripheral blood, obtained on day 0 of AZD1222 vaccination. The CDR3 bases are TGCGCCAGCAGCTTGGATGGACAGGGCCACATTCAGTACTTC. It translates to CASSLDGQGHIQYF.